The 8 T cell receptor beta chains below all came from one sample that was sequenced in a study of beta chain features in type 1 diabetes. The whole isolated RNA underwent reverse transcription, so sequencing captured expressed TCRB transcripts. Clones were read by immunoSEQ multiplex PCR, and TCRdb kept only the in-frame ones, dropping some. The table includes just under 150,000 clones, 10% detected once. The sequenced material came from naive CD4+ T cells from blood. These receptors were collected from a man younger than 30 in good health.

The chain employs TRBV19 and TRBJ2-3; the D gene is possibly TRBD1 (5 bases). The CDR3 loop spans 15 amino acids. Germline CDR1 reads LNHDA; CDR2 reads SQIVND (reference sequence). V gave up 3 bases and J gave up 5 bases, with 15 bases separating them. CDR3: CASSMLGHAGDTQYF. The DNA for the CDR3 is TGTGCCAGTAGTATGCTTGGACATGCTGGAGATACGCAGTATTTT.

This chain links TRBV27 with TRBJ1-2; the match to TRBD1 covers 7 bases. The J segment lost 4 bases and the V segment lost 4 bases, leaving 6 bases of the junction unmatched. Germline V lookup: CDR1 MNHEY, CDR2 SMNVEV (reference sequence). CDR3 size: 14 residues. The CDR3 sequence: CASSSLTGTYGYTF. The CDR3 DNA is TGTGCCAGCAGTTCCCTGACAGGGACCTATGGCTACACCTTC.

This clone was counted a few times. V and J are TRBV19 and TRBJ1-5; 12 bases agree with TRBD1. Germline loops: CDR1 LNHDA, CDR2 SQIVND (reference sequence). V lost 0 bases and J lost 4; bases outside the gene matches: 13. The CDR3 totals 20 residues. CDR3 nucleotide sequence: TGTGCCAGTAGTATAGAAGGGTTCCGGGGACAGGGGGCAAGGAATCAGCCCCAGCATTTT. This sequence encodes CASSIEGFRGQGARNQPQHF.

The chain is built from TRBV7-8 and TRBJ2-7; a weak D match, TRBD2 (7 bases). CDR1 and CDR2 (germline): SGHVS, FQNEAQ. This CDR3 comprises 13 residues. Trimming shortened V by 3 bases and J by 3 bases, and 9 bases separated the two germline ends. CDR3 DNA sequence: TGTGCCAGCAGCTTGGGGGGGCACTACGAGCAGTACTTC. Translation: CASSLGGHYEQYF.

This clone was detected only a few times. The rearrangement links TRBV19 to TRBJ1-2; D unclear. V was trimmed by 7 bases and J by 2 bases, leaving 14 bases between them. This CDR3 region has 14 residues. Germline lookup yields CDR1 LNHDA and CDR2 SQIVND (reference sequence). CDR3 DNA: TGTGCCAGTATCCCGGAGGAGGGAAACTATGGCTACACCTTC. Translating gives CASIPEEGNYGYTF.

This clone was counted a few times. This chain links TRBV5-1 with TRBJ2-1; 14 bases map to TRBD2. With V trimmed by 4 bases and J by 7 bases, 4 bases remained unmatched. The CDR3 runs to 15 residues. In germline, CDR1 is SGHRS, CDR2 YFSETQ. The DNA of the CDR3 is TGCGCCAGCAGCGAGGGACTAGCGGGAGCGAATGAGCAGTTCTTC. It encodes CASSEGLAGANEQFF.

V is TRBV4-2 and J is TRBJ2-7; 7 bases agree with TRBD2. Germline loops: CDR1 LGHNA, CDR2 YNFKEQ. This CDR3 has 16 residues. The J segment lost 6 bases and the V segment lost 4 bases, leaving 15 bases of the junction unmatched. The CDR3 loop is CASSLAPLAGVIEQYF. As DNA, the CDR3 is TGTGCCAGCAGCCTTGCCCCACTCGCGGGGGTGATCGAGCAGTACTTC.

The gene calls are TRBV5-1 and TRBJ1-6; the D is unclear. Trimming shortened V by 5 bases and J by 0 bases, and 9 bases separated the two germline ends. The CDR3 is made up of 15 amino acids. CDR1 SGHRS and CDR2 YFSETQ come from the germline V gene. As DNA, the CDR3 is TGCGCCAGCAGTAGTCACAGCTCCTATAATTCACCCCTCCACTTT. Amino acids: CASSSHSSYNSPLHF.